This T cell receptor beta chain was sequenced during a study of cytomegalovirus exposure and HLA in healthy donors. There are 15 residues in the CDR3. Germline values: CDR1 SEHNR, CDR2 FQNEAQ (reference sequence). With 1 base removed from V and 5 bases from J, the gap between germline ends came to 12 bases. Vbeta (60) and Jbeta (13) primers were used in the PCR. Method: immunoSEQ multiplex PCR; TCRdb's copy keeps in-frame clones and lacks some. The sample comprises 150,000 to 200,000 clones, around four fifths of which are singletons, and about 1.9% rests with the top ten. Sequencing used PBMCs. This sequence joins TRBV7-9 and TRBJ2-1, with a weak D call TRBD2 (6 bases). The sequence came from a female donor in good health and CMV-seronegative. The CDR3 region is CASSLGGRLNNEQFF. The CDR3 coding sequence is TGTGCCAGCAGCTTAGGGGGGAGGCTTAACAATGAGCAGTTCTTC.